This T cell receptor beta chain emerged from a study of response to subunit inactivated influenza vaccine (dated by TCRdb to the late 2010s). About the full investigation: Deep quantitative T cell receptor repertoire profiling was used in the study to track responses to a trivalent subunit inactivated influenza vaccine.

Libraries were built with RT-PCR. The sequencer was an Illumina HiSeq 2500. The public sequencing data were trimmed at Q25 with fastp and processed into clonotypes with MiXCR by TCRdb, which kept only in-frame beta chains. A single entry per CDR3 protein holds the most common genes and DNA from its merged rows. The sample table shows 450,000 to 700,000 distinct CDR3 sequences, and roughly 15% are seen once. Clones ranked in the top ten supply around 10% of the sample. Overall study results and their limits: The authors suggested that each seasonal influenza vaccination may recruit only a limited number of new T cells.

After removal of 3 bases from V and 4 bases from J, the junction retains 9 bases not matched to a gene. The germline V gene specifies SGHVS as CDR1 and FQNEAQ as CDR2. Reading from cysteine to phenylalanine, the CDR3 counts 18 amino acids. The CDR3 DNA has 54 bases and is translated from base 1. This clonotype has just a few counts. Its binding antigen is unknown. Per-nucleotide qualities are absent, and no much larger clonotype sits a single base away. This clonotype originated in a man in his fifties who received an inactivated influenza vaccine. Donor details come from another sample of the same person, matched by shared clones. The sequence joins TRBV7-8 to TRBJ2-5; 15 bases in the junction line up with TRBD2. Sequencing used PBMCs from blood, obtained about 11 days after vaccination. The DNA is TGTGCCAGCAGCTTCCGAAGGACTAGCGGGAGGGCCCCAGAGACCCAGTACTTC. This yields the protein CASSFRRTSGRAPETQYF.